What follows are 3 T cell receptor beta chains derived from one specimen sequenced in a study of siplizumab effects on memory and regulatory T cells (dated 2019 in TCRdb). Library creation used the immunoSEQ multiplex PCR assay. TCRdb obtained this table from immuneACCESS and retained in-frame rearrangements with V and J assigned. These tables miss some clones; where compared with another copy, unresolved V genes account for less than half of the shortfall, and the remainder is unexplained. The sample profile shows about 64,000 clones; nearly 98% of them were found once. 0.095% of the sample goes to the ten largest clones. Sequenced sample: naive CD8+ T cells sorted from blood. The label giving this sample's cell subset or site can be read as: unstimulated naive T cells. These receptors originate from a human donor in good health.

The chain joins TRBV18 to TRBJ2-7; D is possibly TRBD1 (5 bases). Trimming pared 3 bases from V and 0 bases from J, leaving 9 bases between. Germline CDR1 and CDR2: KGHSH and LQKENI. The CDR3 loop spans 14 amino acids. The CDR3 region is CASSPTAYSYEQYF. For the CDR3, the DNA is TGTGCCAGCTCACCGACAGCCTACTCCTACGAGCAGTACTTC. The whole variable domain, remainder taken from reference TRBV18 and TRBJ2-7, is NAGVMQNPRHLVRRRGQEARLRCSPMKGHSHVYWYRQLPEEGLKFMVYLQKENIIDESGMPKERFSAEFPKEGPSILRIQQVVRGDSAAYFCASSPTAYSYEQYFGPGTRLTVT.

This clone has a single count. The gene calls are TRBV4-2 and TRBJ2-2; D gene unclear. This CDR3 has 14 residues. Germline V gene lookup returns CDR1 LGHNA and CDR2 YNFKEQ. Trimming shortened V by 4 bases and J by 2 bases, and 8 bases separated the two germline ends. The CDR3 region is CASSPPPNTGELFF. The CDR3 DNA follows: TGTGCCAGCAGCCCCCCCCCAAACACCGGGGAGCTGTTTTTT.

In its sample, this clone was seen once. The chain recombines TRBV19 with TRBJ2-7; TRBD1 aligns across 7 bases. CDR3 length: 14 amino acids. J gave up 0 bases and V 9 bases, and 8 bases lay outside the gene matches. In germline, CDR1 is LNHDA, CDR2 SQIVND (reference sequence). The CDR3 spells CASAGTVGSYEQYF. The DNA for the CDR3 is TGTGCCAGCGCCGGGACAGTGGGCTCCTACGAGCAGTACTTC. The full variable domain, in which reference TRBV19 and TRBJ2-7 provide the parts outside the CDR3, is DGGITQSPKYLFRKEGQNVTLSCEQNLNHDAMYWYRQDPGQGLRLIYYSQIVNDFQKGDIAEGYSVSREKKESFPLTVTSAQKNPTAFYLCASAGTVGSYEQYFGPGTRLTVT.